The 20 T cell receptor beta chains in this list originate from one sample, sequenced in a study of T cell repertoires in cytomegalovirus infection (dated by TCRdb to between 2019 and 2020). These reads were obtained on an Illumina HiSeq 1500. TCRdb ran its own pipeline on the public reads, namely fastp trimming at Q25 and MiXCR clone calling, and kept in-frame beta chains. Each CDR3 protein gets just one entry, which takes the most common genes and DNA from the rows behind it. The sample includes around 100,000 distinct CDR3 sequences, with over 9% observed a single time. Of the sample, 25% to 40% falls within the top ten clones. Antigens of these TCRs are unknown. Sample: PBMCs, sequenced either directly or after in vitro stimulation (not recorded which). The receptors originated from a human donor in good health (CMV status not recorded). Some clones in this sample may be carry-over from other donors' samples.

This clonotype has ten or more counts. The V and J genes are TRBV15 and TRBJ2-1; D gene uncertain. This CDR3 is 17 amino acids long. Per the germline V gene, CDR1 is LNHNV and CDR2 is YYDKDF (reference sequence). Trimming removed 2 bases from V and 7 bases from J, with 21 bases in between. This CDR3 is CATSRSLSAAGLNEQFF. Written as DNA, the CDR3 is TGTGCCACCAGCAGATCTCTCTCCGCGGCCGGGTTAAATGAGCAGTTCTTC. Complete variable domain (other parts from reference TRBV15 and TRBJ2-1): DAMVIQNPRYQVTQFGKPVTLSCSQTLNHNVMYWYQQKSSQAPKLLFHYYDKDFNNEADTPDNFQSRRPNTSFCFLDIRSPGLGDTAMYLCATSRSLSAAGLNEQFFGPGTRLTVL.

The CDR3, as DNA: TGTGCCAGCAGCCGGACAATGAAGCAGTTCTTC. As protein: CASSRTMKQFF. This chain connects TRBV6-1 to TRBJ2-1; perhaps TRBD1 as D (5 bases). The CDR3 length is 11 residues. The germline gives CDR1 MNHNS, CDR2 SASEGT. The V gene lost 6 bases and the J gene lost 11 bases, with 11 bases spanning the gap.

This clonotype was recorded a few times. Since a much larger clone is just one base distant, this may be a read error. The rearrangement joins TRBV7-2 to TRBJ2-1; D ambiguous. The germline V gene encodes CDR1 SGHTA and CDR2 FQGNSA. V gave up 3 bases and J gave up 2 bases, with 2 bases separating them. The CDR3 is 12 residues long. The CDR3 bases are TGTGCCAGCAGCTTCGCCTACAATGAGCAGTTCTTC. This translates into CASSFAYNEQFF.

At least ten counts were recorded for this clonotype. CDR3 loop: CASSRTVLNEKLFF. CDR3 bases: TGTGCCAGCAGCAGGACAGTTCTTAATGAAAAACTGTTTTTT. V and J are TRBV7-8 and TRBJ1-4; maybe TRBD1 (6 bases). This CDR3 is built from 14 residues. V shed 5 bases and J shed 4 bases, with 11 bases lying between them. Per the germline V gene, CDR1 is SGHVS and CDR2 is FQNEAQ.

This clonotype was seen at least ten times. The chain uses TRBV7-2 and TRBJ2-3; the D gene is possibly TRBD2 (5 bases). The germline gives CDR1 SGHTA, CDR2 FQGNSA. CDR3 length: 12 residues. V shed 7 bases and J shed 4 bases, with 9 bases lying between them. CDR3 bases: TGTGCCAGCACCCGGGGTGCAGATACGCAGTATTTT. Translating it yields CASTRGADTQYF.

This clonotype was seen only a few times. The chain combines TRBV19 with TRBJ2-1; TRBD1 or TRBD2 may be the D gene (6 bases each). V was shortened by 3 bases and J by 2 bases, with 17 bases between the two germline ends. The germline V gene has CDR1 LNHDA and CDR2 SQIVND (reference sequence). The CDR3 consists of 17 residues. The CDR3 nucleotides are TGTGCCAGTAGTATGAGGGGGGAGGACTACCCCTACAATGAGCAGTTCTTC. This sequence encodes CASSMRGEDYPYNEQFF.

This clonotype appeared many times. The chain combines TRBV7-2 with TRBJ1-2; D call uncertain. Germline V gives CDR1 SGHTA, CDR2 FQGNSA. CDR3 length: 13 residues. Trimming took 1 base from V and 6 from J, leaving 9 bases between them. CDR3: CASSLVRSHGYTF. CDR3 in DNA: TGTGCCAGCAGCTTAGTGAGGTCTCATGGCTACACCTTC.

The chain has TRBV7-9 and TRBJ2-3; D gene uncertain. V dropped 5 bases and J dropped 8 bases, with 23 bases sitting between them. Germline loops: CDR1 SEHNR, CDR2 FQNEAQ (reference sequence). The CDR3 is 16 amino acids. The CDR3, as DNA: TGTGCCAGCAGCACCGGGCCCGGGTCCGGTCAAGGTACGCAGTATTTT. It yields the protein CASSTGPGSGQGTQYF.

The sample holds many counts of this clonotype. The chain carries TRBV5-1 and TRBJ2-1; the match to TRBD1 covers 12 bases. J gave up 15 bases and V 0 bases, and 4 bases lay outside the gene matches. The CDR3 totals 13 residues. Germline CDR1 is SGHRS and CDR2 is YFSETQ. CDR3 in DNA: TGCGCCAGCAGCTTGGCCCGGGACAGGGGGCCGTTCTTC. The encoded protein is CASSLARDRGPFF. The variable domain in full, with the rest retrieved from reference TRBV5-1 and TRBJ2-1, is KAGVTQTPRYLIKTRGQQVTLSCSPISGHRSVSWYQQTPGQGLQFLFEYFSETQRNKGNFPGRFSGRQFSNSRSEMNVSTLELGDSALYLCASSLARDRGPFFGPGTRLTVL.

Notes on this clonotype: With a much larger clone just one base away, this may be a read error. The chain has TRBV4-1 and TRBJ1-1, with TRBD1 as a possible D gene (5 bases). This CDR3 spans 14 amino acids. Germline V gene sequence: CDR1 MGHRA, CDR2 YSYEKL. CDR3 protein: CTSSHIMGGTEAFF. In nucleotides, the CDR3 is TGCACCAGCAGCCATATCATGGGGGGCACTGAAGCTTTCTTT.

This clonotype was observed a few times. This chain connects TRBV20-1 to TRBJ2-3; D gene ambiguous. With 0 bases removed from V and 2 bases from J, the gap between germline ends came to 12 bases. Germline V gene sequence: CDR1 DFQATT, CDR2 SNEGSKA (reference sequence). This CDR3 is built from 15 residues. CDR3 region: CSARDPQSFTDTQYF. In DNA form, the CDR3 reads TGCAGTGCTAGAGATCCCCAGTCGTTCACAGATACGCAGTATTTT.

The rearrangement links TRBV25-1 to TRBJ1-1; D remains ambiguous. The CDR3 runs 14 residues. Trimming shortened V by 1 base and J by 0 bases, and 6 bases separated the two germline ends. Germline V gene sequence: CDR1 MGHDK, CDR2 SYGVNS. DNA of the CDR3: TGTGCCAGCAGTGAATGGGCGGTGAACACTGAAGCTTTCTTT. Protein product: CASSEWAVNTEAFF.

This clonotype was recorded a few times. This sequence joins TRBV27 and TRBJ2-7; weak D call: TRBD1 (6 bases). CDR3 length: 14 amino acids. CDR1 and CDR2 (germline): MNHEY, SMNVEV (reference sequence). Trimming left V 5 bases short and J 1 base short, with 12 bases between. This chain's CDR3 is CASSPRGRSYEQYF. The CDR3 DNA sequence: TGTGCCAGCAGTCCCAGGGGTAGGTCCTACGAGCAGTACTTC.

Only a few counts were recorded for this clonotype. This rearrangement joins TRBV2 to TRBJ2-1, with 12 bases aligning to TRBD2. CDR1 is SNHLY and CDR2 is FYNNEI in the germline V gene. The CDR3 totals 19 residues. V dropped 7 bases and J dropped 3; count of bases not matched to a gene: 16. The CDR3 loop is CASNILAGGQGGLYNEQFF. CDR3 sequence (DNA): TGTGCCAGCAATATACTAGCGGGAGGACAAGGGGGCCTCTACAATGAGCAGTTCTTC.

The sample holds a few counts of this clonotype. The genes are TRBV7-9 and TRBJ2-1, with 7 bases matching TRBD2. J was trimmed by 0 bases and V by 3 bases; bases with no gene match: 5. Germline lookup yields CDR1 SEHNR and CDR2 FQNEAQ (reference sequence). This CDR3 spans 16 amino acids. The CDR3 loop reads CASSLNLAVSYNEQFF. The CDR3 DNA reads TGTGCCAGCAGCTTGAATCTAGCGGTCTCCTACAATGAGCAGTTCTTC.

This clonotype has ten or more counts. This chain links TRBV11-2 with TRBJ1-2, with 11 bases identical to TRBD1. The CDR3 loop spans 15 amino acids. Germline V gene lookup returns CDR1 SGHAT and CDR2 FQNNGV. After removal of 5 bases from V and 4 bases from J, the junction contained 6 bases not matched to a gene. CDR3 sequence: CASSPPGTGGYGYTF. As DNA, the CDR3 is TGTGCCAGCAGCCCGCCCGGGACAGGGGGCTATGGCTACACCTTC.

There are many counts of this clonotype. The rearrangement uses TRBV14 and TRBJ1-2; 9 positions agree with TRBD1. The CDR3 covers 18 residues. V lost 2 bases and J lost 5; bases outside the gene matches: 15. Germline lookup yields CDR1 SGHDN and CDR2 FVKESK. CDR3 bases: TGTGCCAGCAGCCAAAAAGGTGTCGGGACAGGGAGCGATTATGGCTACACCTTC. It translates to CASSQKGVGTGSDYGYTF.

This clonotype has ten or more counts. The chain's CDR3 is CASSLVTSGRVKTQYF. The CDR3 DNA follows: TGTGCCAGCAGCTTAGTAACTAGCGGGAGAGTAAAGACCCAGTACTTC. The chain recombines TRBV11-1 with TRBJ2-5; 11 nucleotides match TRBD2. The V and J ends lost 1 base and 6 bases, in that order; junction bases with no gene match: 7. This CDR3 has 16 residues. Per germline, CDR1 SGHAT and CDR2 FQDESV (reference sequence).

V gene TRBV27 combines with J gene TRBJ2-7, with 12 bases identical to TRBD2. J lost 4 bases, V lost 4 bases, and 5 bases had no gene match. The CDR3 length is 15 residues. Per the germline V gene, CDR1 is MNHEY and CDR2 is SMNVEV (reference sequence). CDR3 sequence reads: CASSSRTSGIYEQYF. The DNA of the CDR3 is TGTGCCAGCAGTTCCCGGACTAGCGGGATTTACGAGCAGTACTTC.

V is TRBV6-1 and J is TRBJ1-6, with a possible D match to TRBD1 (5 bases). The CDR3 runs 13 residues. Trimming took off 7 bases at V and 9 bases at J, with 13 bases between the two ends. CDR1 and CDR2 (germline): MNHNS, SASEGT. Here the CDR3 reads CASNGHATSPLHF. The CDR3 DNA reads TGTGCCAGCAACGGACATGCCACTTCACCCCTCCACTTT.